The rows below give T cell receptor beta chains drawn from one sample of a study of vaccination and CD4 T cells after COVID-19. No antigens are known for them. TCRdb itself ran the PCR reads through MiXCR, one entry per CDR3 protein. The repertoire consists of 13,000 or so distinct CDR3 sequences, with approximately 40% occurring once and the leading ten covering approximately 15%. The specimen was CD4+ T cells from blood, cultured in vitro. Receptor source: a human donor who had recovered from COVID-19. Each CDR3 is given with its conserved first and last residue. D genes are given only for firm matches. Clone size is not always given. Where it is, it says once, few, many or a class for expanded clones.

size | J | D | V | CDR3 | DNA
few | TRBJ1-1 | NA | TRBV20-1 | CSATGLRVNTEAFF | TGCAGTGCCACAGGCTTACGGGTGAACACTGAAGCTTTCTTT
NA | TRBJ1-2 | TRBD1 | TRBV5-4 | CASGRGRGDYGYTF | TGTGCCAGCGGGCGGGGCAGGGGGGACTATGGCTACACCTTC
few | TRBJ1-2 | TRBD1 | TRBV5-1 | CASSLGPGQGSGYTF | TGCGCCAGCAGCTTGGGGCCGGGACAGGGTTCTGGCTACACCTTC
few | TRBJ1-5 | NA | TRBV5-1 | CASSLDGTSGGQPQHF | TGCGCCAGCAGCTTGGACGGGACGTCCGGGGGTCAGCCCCAGCATTTT
NA | TRBJ2-1 | NA | TRBV7-9 | CASSLRNEQFF | TGTGCCAGCAGCTTGAGGAATGAGCAGTTCTTC
NA | TRBJ1-2 | NA | TRBV30 | CAWSVLGSPLIDYGYTF | TGTGCCTGGAGTGTACTAGGGAGCCCCCTAATCGACTATGGCTACACCTTC
NA | TRBJ1-2 | TRBD1 | TRBV6-5 | CASSYRDSINYGYTF | TGTGCCAGCAGTTACCGGGACAGCATTAACTATGGCTACACCTTC
NA | TRBJ1-1 | NA | TRBV6-1 | CASSPSTLNTEAFF | TGTGCCAGCAGTCCTTCAACACTGAACACTGAAGCTTTCTTT
few | TRBJ2-2 | TRBD1 | TRBV7-7 | CASSYRQGDTGELFF | TGTGCTAGCAGCTATCGACAGGGGGACACCGGGGAGCTGTTTTTT
few | TRBJ1-3 | NA | TRBV20-1 | CSAPRGGDTIYF | TGCAGTGCCCCCCGGGGTGGGGACACCATATATTTT
NA | TRBJ1-1 | NA | TRBV6-1 | CASTPSSSNTEAFF | TGTGCCAGCACCCCTTCTAGTTCTAACACTGAAGCTTTCTTT
NA | TRBJ1-3 | NA | TRBV27 | CASSGGNSGNTIYF | TGTGCCAGCAGTGGGGGGAACTCTGGAAACACCATATATTTT
few | TRBJ1-2 | TRBD1 | TRBV19 | CASSRDRGNYGYTF | TGTGCCAGTAGTAGGGACAGGGGGAACTATGGCTACACCTTC
NA | TRBJ2-6 | NA | TRBV14 | CASRRTSGANVLTF | TGTGCCAGCAGAAGGACCTCTGGGGCCAACGTCCTGACTTTC
NA | TRBJ2-3 | NA | TRBV24-1 | CATSDLCGDTQYF | TGTGCCACCAGTGATTTGTGTGGAGATACGCAGTATTTT
NA | TRBJ1-5 | TRBD1 | TRBV2 | CASKVQGNQPQHF | TGTGCCAGCAAGGTACAGGGGAATCAGCCCCAGCATTTT
few | TRBJ2-3 | NA | TRBV5-4 | CASSLTPSSPDTQYF | TGTGCCAGCAGCCTGACCCCGTCTAGCCCGGATACGCAGTATTTT
NA | TRBJ1-1 | NA | TRBV6-5 | CASSYGGGRRNTEAFF | TGTGCCAGCAGTTACGGCGGGGGGCGGAGGAACACTGAAGCTTTCTTT